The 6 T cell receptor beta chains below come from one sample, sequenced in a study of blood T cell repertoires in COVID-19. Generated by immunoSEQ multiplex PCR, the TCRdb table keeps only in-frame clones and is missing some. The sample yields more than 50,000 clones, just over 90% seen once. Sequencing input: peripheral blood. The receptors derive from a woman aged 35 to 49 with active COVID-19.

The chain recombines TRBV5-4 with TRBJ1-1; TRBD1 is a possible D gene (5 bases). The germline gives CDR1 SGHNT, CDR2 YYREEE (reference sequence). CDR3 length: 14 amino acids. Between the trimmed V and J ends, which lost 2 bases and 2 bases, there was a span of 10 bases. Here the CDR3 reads CASSFSTANTEAFF. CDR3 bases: TGTGCCAGCAGCTTCTCGACAGCTAACACTGAAGCTTTCTTT.

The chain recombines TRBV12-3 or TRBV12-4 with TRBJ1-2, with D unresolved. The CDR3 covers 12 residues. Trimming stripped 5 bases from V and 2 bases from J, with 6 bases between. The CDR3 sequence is CASSSLNYGYTF. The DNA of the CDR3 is TGTGCCAGCAGTAGCCTAAACTATGGCTACACCTTC.

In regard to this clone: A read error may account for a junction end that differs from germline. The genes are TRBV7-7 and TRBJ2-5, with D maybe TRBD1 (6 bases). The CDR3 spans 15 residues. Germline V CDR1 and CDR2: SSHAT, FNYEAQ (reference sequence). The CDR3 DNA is TGTGCTAGCAGCTTTCGGGACACCCTAGGTGGGACCCAGTACTTC. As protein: CASSFRDTLGGTQYF.

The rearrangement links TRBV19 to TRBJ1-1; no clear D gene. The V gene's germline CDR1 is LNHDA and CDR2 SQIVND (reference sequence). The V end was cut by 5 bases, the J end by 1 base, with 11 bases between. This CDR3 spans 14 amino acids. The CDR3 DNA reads TGTGCCAGTAGTTTTCAACAGAGGAACACTGAAGCTTTCTTT. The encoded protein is CASSFQQRNTEAFF.

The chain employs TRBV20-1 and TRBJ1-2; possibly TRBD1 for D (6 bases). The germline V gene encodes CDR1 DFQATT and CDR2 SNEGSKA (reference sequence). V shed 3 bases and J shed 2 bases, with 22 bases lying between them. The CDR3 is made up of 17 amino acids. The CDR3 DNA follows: TGCAGTGCTAGTGGAAGGAATTCGCAGGGGCCGAACTATGGCTACACCTTC. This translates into CSASGRNSQGPNYGYTF.

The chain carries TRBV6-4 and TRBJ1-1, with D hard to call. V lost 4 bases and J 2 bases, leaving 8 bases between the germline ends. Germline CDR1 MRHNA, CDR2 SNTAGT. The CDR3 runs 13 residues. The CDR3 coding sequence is TGTGCCAGCAGTGCGACATTTAACACTGAAGCTTTCTTT. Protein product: CASSATFNTEAFF.